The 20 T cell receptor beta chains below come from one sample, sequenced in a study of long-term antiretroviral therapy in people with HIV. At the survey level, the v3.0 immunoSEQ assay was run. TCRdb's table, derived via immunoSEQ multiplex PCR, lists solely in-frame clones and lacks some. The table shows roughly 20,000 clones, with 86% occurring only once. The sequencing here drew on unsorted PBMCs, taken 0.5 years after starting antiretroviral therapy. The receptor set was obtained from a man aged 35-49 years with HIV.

The CDR3 DNA reads TGTGCCAGCAGCCGGATTGCTGGAGTAGGAGCTTTCTTT. Residues: CASSRIAGVGAFF. The chain employs TRBV14 and TRBJ1-1; D gene uncertain. Germline values: CDR1 SGHDN, CDR2 FVKESK. Trimming left V 4 bases short and J 10 bases short, with 16 bases between. This CDR3 has 13 residues.

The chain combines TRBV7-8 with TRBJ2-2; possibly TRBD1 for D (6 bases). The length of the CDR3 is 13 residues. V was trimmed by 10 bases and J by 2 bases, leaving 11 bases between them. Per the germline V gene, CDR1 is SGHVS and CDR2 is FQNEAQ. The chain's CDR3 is CATRDTNTGELFF. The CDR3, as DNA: TGTGCCACCCGGGACACCAACACCGGGGAGCTGTTTTTT.

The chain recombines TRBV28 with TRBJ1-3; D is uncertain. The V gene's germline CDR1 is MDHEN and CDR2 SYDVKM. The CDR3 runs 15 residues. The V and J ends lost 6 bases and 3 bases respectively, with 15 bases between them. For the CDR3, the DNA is TGTGCCAGCAGGGGCTCTCTCGGGCATGGAAACACCATATATTTT. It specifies CASRGSLGHGNTIYF.

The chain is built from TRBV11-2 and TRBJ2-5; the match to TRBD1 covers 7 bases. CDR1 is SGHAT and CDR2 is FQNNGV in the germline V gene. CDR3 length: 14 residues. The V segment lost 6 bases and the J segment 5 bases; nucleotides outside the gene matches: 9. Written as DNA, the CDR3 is TGTGCCAGCAGGCCAACAGGGGCCCTGGAGACCCAGTACTTC. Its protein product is CASRPTGALETQYF.

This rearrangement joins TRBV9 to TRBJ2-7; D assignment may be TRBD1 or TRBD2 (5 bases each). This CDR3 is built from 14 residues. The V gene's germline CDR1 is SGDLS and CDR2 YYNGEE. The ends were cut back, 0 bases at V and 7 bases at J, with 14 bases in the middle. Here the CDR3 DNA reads TGTGCCAGCAGCGTAGACGGGACCTCCGGGGAGCAGTACTTC. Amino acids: CASSVDGTSGEQYF.

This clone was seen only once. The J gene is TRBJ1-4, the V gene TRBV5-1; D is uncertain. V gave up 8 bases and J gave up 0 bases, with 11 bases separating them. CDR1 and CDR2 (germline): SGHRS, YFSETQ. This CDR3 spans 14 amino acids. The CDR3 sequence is CASADRTTNEKLFF. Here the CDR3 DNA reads TGCGCCAGTGCGGATAGAACAACTAATGAAAAACTGTTTTTT.

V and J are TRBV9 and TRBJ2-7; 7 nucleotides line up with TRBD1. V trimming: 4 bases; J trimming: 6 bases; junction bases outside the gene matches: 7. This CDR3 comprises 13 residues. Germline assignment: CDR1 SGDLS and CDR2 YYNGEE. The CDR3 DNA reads TGTGCCAGCAGCCCCGAAGGGACAGTCGAGCAGTACTTC. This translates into CASSPEGTVEQYF.

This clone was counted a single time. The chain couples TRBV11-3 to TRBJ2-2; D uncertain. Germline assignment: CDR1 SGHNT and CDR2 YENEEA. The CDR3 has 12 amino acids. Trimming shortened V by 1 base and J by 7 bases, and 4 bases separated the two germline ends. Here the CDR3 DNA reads TGTGCCAGCAGCTTAGGTGTCGGGGAGCTGTTTTTT. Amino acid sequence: CASSLGVGELFF.

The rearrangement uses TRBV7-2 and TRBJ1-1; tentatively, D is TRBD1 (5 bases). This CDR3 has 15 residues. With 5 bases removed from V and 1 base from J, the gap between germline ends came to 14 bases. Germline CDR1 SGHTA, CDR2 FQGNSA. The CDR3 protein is CASSIPWGENTEAFF. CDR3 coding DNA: TGTGCCAGCAGCATTCCATGGGGGGAGAACACTGAAGCTTTCTTT.

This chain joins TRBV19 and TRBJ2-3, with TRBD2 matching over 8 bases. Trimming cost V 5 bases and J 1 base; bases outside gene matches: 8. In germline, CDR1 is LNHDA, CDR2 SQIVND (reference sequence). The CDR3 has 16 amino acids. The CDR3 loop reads CASSARLASGTDTQYF. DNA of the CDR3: TGTGCCAGTAGTGCCCGACTAGCGTCGGGCACAGATACGCAGTATTTT. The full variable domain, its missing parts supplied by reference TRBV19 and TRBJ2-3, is DGGITQSPKYLFRKEGQNVTLSCEQNLNHDAMYWYRQDPGQGLRLIYYSQIVNDFQKGDIAEGYSVSREKKESFPLTVTSAQKNPTAFYLCASSARLASGTDTQYFGPGTRLTVL.

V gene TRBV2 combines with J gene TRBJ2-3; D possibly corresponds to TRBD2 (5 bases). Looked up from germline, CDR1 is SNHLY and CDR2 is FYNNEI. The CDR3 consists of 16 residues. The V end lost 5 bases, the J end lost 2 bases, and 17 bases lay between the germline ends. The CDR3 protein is CASSSAGVPLTDTQYF. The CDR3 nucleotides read TGTGCCAGCAGTTCGGCGGGCGTTCCGCTCACAGATACGCAGTATTTT.

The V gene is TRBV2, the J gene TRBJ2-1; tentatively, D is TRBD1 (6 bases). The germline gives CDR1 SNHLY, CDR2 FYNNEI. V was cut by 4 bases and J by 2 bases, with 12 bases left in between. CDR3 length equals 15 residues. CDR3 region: CASSGTAITYNEQFF. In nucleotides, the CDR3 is TGTGCCAGCAGTGGGACAGCCATTACCTACAATGAGCAGTTCTTC. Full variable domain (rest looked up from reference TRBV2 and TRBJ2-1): EPEVTQTPSHQVTQMGQEVILRCVPISNHLYFYWYRQILGQKVEFLVSFYNNEISEKSEIFDDQFSVERPDGSNFTLKIRSTKLEDSAMYFCASSGTAITYNEQFFGPGTRLTVL.

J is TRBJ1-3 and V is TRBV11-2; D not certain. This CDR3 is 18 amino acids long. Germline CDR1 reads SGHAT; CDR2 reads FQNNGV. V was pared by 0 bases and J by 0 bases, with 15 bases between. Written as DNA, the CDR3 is TGTGCCAGCAGCTTAGAGGGTCGGGTTCTAAGCTCTGGAAACACCATATATTTT. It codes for CASSLEGRVLSSGNTIYF.

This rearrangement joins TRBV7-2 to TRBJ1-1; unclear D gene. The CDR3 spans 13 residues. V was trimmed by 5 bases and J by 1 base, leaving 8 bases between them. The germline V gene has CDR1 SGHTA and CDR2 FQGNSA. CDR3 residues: CASSSYGNTEAFF. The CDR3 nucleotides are TGTGCCAGCAGCAGCTATGGGAACACTGAAGCTTTCTTT.

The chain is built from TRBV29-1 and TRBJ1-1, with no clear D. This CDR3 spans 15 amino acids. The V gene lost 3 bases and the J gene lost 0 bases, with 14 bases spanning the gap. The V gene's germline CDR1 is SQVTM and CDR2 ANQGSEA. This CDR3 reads CSVESGALMNTEAFF. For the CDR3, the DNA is TGCAGCGTTGAGTCCGGAGCTCTCATGAACACTGAAGCTTTCTTT. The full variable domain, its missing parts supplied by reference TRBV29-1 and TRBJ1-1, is SAVISQKPSRDICQRGTSLTIQCQVDSQVTMMFWYRQQPGQSLTLIATANQGSEATYESGFVIDKFPISRPNLTFSTLTVSNMSPEDSSIYLCSVESGALMNTEAFFGQGTRLTVV.

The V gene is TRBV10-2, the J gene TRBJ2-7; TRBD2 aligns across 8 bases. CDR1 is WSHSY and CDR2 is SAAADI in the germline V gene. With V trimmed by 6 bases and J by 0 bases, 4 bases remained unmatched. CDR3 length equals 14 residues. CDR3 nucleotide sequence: TGCGCCAGCAGGGTGACTAGCGACTCCTACGAGCAGTACTTC. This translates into CASRVTSDSYEQYF.

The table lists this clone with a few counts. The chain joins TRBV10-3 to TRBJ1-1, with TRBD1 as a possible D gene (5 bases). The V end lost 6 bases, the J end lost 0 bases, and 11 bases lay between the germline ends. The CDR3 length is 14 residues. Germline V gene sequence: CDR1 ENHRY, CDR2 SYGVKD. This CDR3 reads CAISPGRMNTEAFF. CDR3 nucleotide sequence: TGTGCCATCAGCCCGGGACGGATGAACACTGAAGCTTTCTTT.

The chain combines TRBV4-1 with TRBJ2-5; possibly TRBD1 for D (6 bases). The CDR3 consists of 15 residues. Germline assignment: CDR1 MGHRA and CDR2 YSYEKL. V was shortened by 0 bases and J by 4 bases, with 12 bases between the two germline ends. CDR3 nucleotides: TGCGCCAGCAGCCAAGACAGGGCAGGGGTAGAGACCCAGTACTTC. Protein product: CASSQDRAGVETQYF.

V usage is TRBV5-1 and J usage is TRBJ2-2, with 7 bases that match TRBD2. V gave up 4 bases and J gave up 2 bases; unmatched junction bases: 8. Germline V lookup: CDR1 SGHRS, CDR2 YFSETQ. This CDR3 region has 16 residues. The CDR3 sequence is CASSQGGRANTGELFF. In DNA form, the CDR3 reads TGCGCCAGCAGCCAGGGTGGGAGGGCAAACACCGGGGAGCTGTTTTTT. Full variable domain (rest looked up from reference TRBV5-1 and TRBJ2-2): KAGVTQTPRYLIKTRGQQVTLSCSPISGHRSVSWYQQTPGQGLQFLFEYFSETQRNKGNFPGRFSGRQFSNSRSEMNVSTLELGDSALYLCASSQGGRANTGELFFGEGSRLTVL.

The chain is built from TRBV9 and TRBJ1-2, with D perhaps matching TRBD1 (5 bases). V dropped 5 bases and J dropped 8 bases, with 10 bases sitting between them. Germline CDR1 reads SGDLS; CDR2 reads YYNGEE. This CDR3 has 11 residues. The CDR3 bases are TGTGCCAGCAGTACGGCAGGGGGCTACACCTTC. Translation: CASSTAGGYTF. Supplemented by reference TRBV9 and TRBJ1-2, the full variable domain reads DSGVTQTPKHLITATGQRVTLRCSPRSGDLSVYWYQQSLDQGLQFLIQYYNGEERAKGNILERFSAQQFPDLHSELNLSSLELGDSALYFCASSTAGGYTFGSGTRLTVV.